The 22 T cell receptor beta chains in this list originate from one sample, sequenced in a study of T cell repertoires in cytomegalovirus infection. TCRdb processed the reads anew with MiXCR; each CDR3 protein has one entry. The sample contains around 630,000 distinct CDR3 sequences, 20% to 25% of which appear only once. Sequenced sample: CD8+ T cells from PBMCs. These receptors all come from a human donor in good health (CMV status not recorded). Some clones in this sample may be carry-over from other donors' samples.

This clonotype has only one observation. The V call is TRBV29-1, the J call TRBJ1-1; D is undetermined. Germline CDR1 SQVTM, CDR2 ANQGSEA. The ends were cut back, 0 bases at V and 3 bases at J, with 11 bases in the middle. The CDR3 is 14 residues long. This CDR3 is CSVEDLGVDTEAFF. The CDR3 DNA reads TGCAGCGTTGAAGATCTTGGAGTGGACACTGAAGCTTTCTTT.

This clonotype was counted a few times. This sequence joins TRBV20-1 and TRBJ1-3; 8 nucleotides align to TRBD1. The CDR3 has 15 amino acids. CDR1 is DFQATT and CDR2 is SNEGSKA in the germline V gene (reference sequence). The V segment lost 0 bases and the J segment 2 bases; nucleotides outside the gene matches: 3. As DNA, the CDR3 is TGCAGTGCTAGAGATCTGGACAGGGCTGGAAACACCATATATTTT. Encoded protein: CSARDLDRAGNTIYF.

This clonotype was counted ten times or more. The J gene is TRBJ2-2, the V gene TRBV20-1; D remains unclear. The V end was cut by 4 bases, the J end by 7 bases, with 13 bases between. Germline V lookup: CDR1 DFQATT, CDR2 SNEGSKA (reference sequence). This CDR3 region has 13 residues. The CDR3 sequence: CSAKSRRVGELFF. CDR3 DNA sequence: TGCAGTGCTAAGAGTAGAAGGGTCGGGGAGCTGTTTTTT.

This clonotype was found once. Just one base apart from a much larger clone, this may be a read error. V usage is TRBV7-9 and J usage is TRBJ2-6, with 7 bases that match TRBD1. Trimming cost V 7 bases and J 5 bases; bases outside gene matches: 20. CDR1 is SEHNR, CDR2 FQNEAQ, per germline (reference sequence). This CDR3 is 19 amino acids long. The CDR3 nucleotides are TGTGCCAGCACCCAGACAGTCTGGGACAGCCCACTTTGGGCCAACGTCCTGACTTTC. It codes for CASTQTVWDSPLWANVLTF.

The J gene is TRBJ2-7, the V gene TRBV2, with a tentative D call TRBD1 (6 bases). The CDR3 spans 15 residues. The V and J ends lost 10 bases and 7 bases respectively, with 26 bases between them. Looked up from germline, CDR1 is SNHLY and CDR2 is FYNNEI. CDR3 sequence reads: CANRESGAPSEEQYF. The DNA for the CDR3 is TGTGCCAACAGGGAGTCAGGGGCCCCCTCGGAGGAGCAGTACTTC.

With respect to this clonotype: Sequence at one end of the junction differs from germline and may be a read error. The chain recombines TRBV6-2 or TRBV6-3 with TRBJ2-1; 10 nucleotides match TRBD1. Germline V CDR1 and CDR2: MNHEY, SVGEGT. The CDR3 loop spans 15 amino acids. The CDR3 protein is CANSQGQGTYNEQFF. Here the CDR3 DNA reads TGTGCCAACAGTCAGGGACAGGGGACCTACAATGAGCAGTTCTTC.

This sequence joins TRBV4-2 and TRBJ2-7; a possible D gene is TRBD1 (6 bases). The CDR3 is made up of 16 amino acids. Trimming left V 0 bases short and J 3 bases short, with 15 bases between. CDR1 is LGHNA, CDR2 YNFKEQ, per germline. CDR3 nucleotides: TGTGCCAGCAGCCAAGATAAAAACAGGGACGACTACGAGCAGTACTTC. Translating gives CASSQDKNRDDYEQYF.

Many counts were recorded for this clonotype. The V call is TRBV27, the J call TRBJ2-1; TRBD1 agrees at 7 bases. The V segment lost 11 bases and the J segment 5 bases; nucleotides outside the gene matches: 9. The CDR3 runs to 13 residues. The germline gives CDR1 MNHEY, CDR2 SMNVEV (reference sequence). The chain's CDR3 is CASGTEIHNEQFF. The CDR3 DNA reads TGTGCCTCCGGGACAGAGATCCACAATGAGCAGTTCTTC.

The V call is TRBV25-1, the J call TRBJ1-4; weak D call: TRBD1 (6 bases). Germline V CDR1 and CDR2: MGHDK, SYGVNS. With 8 bases removed from V and 8 bases from J, the gap between germline ends came to 27 bases. The CDR3 runs 17 residues. The CDR3 spells CASSLWPLGTSEEKLFF. CDR3 sequence (DNA): TGTGCCAGCTCTCTCTGGCCGCTCGGGACAAGTGAAGAAAAACTGTTTTTT.

CDR3 sequence: CSARDKRTSYEQYF. In DNA form, the CDR3 reads TGCAGTGCTAGAGATAAACGGACCTCCTACGAGCAGTACTTC. This rearrangement joins TRBV20-1 to TRBJ2-7; no clear D gene. The CDR3 contains 14 residues. The V end was cut by 0 bases, the J end by 0 bases, with 9 bases between. In germline, CDR1 is DFQATT, CDR2 SNEGSKA (reference sequence).

The table lists this clonotype with a few counts. This chain links TRBV18 with TRBJ2-1; 8 bases align to TRBD1. Trimming cost V 6 bases and J 7 bases; bases outside gene matches: 11. The CDR3 sequence is 15 residues long. Germline V gene data show CDR1 as KGHSH and CDR2 as LQKENI. This chain's CDR3 is CASSHGDRFWNEQFF. CDR3 sequence (DNA): TGTGCCAGCTCGCACGGGGACAGGTTCTGGAATGAGCAGTTCTTC.

This clonotype came up many times. V usage is TRBV7-2 and J usage is TRBJ1-2; 9 nucleotides line up with TRBD1. The germline V gene encodes CDR1 SGHTA and CDR2 FQGNSA. The CDR3 is 15 amino acids. After removal of 5 bases from V and 7 bases from J, the junction contained 11 bases not matched to a gene. CDR3 DNA: TGTGCCAGCAGCACGGACAGGGGTAGAGGGTCTGGCTACACCTTC. This codes for CASSTDRGRGSGYTF.

The sample holds a few counts of this clonotype. This chain links TRBV7-6 with TRBJ1-1; TRBD1 aligns across 10 bases. V dropped 1 base and J dropped 7; count of bases not matched to a gene: 3. Germline loops: CDR1 SGHVS, CDR2 FNYEAQ. The CDR3 length is 14 residues. In DNA form, the CDR3 reads TGTGCCAGCAGCTTAGAGACAGGGGGCTTTGAAGCTTTCTTT. This translates into CASSLETGGFEAFF.

The chain recombines TRBV12-5 with TRBJ2-1; 13 positions match TRBD2. The germline V gene has CDR1 LGHNT and CDR2 FRNRAP. The CDR3 runs 20 residues. Trimming removed 2 bases from V and 2 bases from J; junction bases left unmatched: 12. This CDR3 is CASGLYGTSGAKLPYNEQFF. The CDR3 region has the DNA TGTGCTAGTGGTTTGTACGGGACTAGCGGGGCCAAGCTACCCTACAATGAGCAGTTCTTC.

This clonotype was detected many times. The rearrangement joins TRBV4-1 to TRBJ2-7; D remains unclear. Germline V gene lookup returns CDR1 MGHRA and CDR2 YSYEKL. This CDR3 has 16 amino acids. Trimming pared 0 bases from V and 1 base from J, leaving 13 bases between. CDR3: CASSQELGSGSYEQYF. CDR3 nucleotide sequence: TGCGCCAGCAGCCAAGAGTTGGGGTCTGGGTCCTACGAGCAGTACTTC.

J is TRBJ1-1 and V is TRBV6-2 or TRBV6-3; D might be TRBD1 (5 bases). The CDR3 runs 15 residues. V lost 2 bases to trimming and J lost 6 bases, with 16 bases between them. The germline V gene has CDR1 MNHEY and CDR2 SVGEGT. The CDR3 loop is CASSYPGQGGPEAFF. For the CDR3, the DNA is TGTGCCAGCAGTTACCCCGGGCAGGGTGGGCCTGAAGCTTTCTTT.

This clonotype was observed many times. The J gene is TRBJ2-7, the V gene TRBV28; unclear D gene. The CDR3 totals 12 residues. Germline V gene data show CDR1 as MDHEN and CDR2 as SYDVKM. Trimming took off 6 bases at V and 5 bases at J, with 11 bases between the two ends. CDR3 amino acids: CASSFHKDEQYV. Here the CDR3 DNA reads TGTGCCAGCAGCTTCCATAAGGACGAGCAGTACGTC.

This clonotype appeared a few times. The chain links TRBV6-5 to TRBJ2-2, with D unclear. Germline V gene lookup returns CDR1 MNHEY and CDR2 SVGAGI. This CDR3 is 13 amino acids long. Trimming cost V 7 bases and J 0 bases, with 6 bases left between them. CDR3: CASIEPNTGELFF. The CDR3 bases are TGTGCCAGCATCGAGCCGAACACCGGGGAGCTGTTTTTT.

This clonotype was observed a few times. The chain recombines TRBV3-1 with TRBJ2-1; D ambiguous. Germline CDR1 reads LGHDT; CDR2 reads YNNKEL (reference sequence). The length of the CDR3 is 17 residues. Trimming shortened V by 0 bases and J by 4 bases, and 16 bases separated the two germline ends. The CDR3: CASSQDRKEIHYNEQFF. CDR3 DNA: TGTGCCAGCAGCCAAGATAGAAAGGAAATCCATTACAATGAGCAGTTCTTC.

There are many counts of this clonotype. The chain joins TRBV7-2 to TRBJ2-3; the match to TRBD2 covers 9 bases. CDR3 length: 16 amino acids. Germline lookup yields CDR1 SGHTA and CDR2 FQGNSA. V gave up 1 base and J gave up 1 base; unmatched junction bases: 3. This chain's CDR3 is CASSLGRGGRTDTQYF. The CDR3 DNA follows: TGTGCCAGCAGCTTAGGGCGGGGGGGACGCACAGATACGCAGTATTTT.

This clonotype has more than one count but fewer than ten. The CDR3 DNA sequence: TGTGCCAGCAGCTTAGGGACTAGCGGGCGCACAGATACGCAGTATTTT. Translation gives CASSLGTSGRTDTQYF. The chain links TRBV7-9 to TRBJ2-3, with TRBD2 matching over 11 bases. CDR3 size: 16 residues. The ends lost 1 base at V and 1 base at J; junction bases unmatched: 1. CDR1 SEHNR and CDR2 FQNEAQ come from the germline V gene (reference sequence).

The chain couples TRBV25-1 to TRBJ1-4; the D gene is possibly TRBD1 (5 bases). The V end lost 8 bases, the J end lost 8 bases, and 15 bases lay between the germline ends. Germline V gene lookup returns CDR1 MGHDK and CDR2 SYGVNS. This CDR3 has 13 residues. This CDR3 is CASRSGRREKLFF. As DNA, the CDR3 is TGTGCCAGCCGATCGGGACGCCGAGAAAAACTGTTTTTT.